The 27 T cell receptor beta chains given below trace back to one sample, sequenced in a study of T cells after somatic rescue of genetic block. The assay was immunoSEQ multiplex PCR, and TCRdb's table has in-frame clones only and misses some. The repertoire holds 50,000 to 60,000 clones, with roughly 96% as singletons. Sequenced input: peripheral blood mononuclear cells (PBMCs). The receptors here all came from a child younger than two.

This chain connects TRBV6-5 to TRBJ1-2; D is ambiguous. Trimming removed 6 bases at V and 8 bases at J, with 13 bases between. From germline, CDR1 is MNHEY and CDR2 SVGAGI. This CDR3 is built from 12 residues. In DNA, the CDR3 is TGTGCCAGCAGCCAAACGGGGAGAGGCTACACCTTC. It translates to CASSQTGRGYTF.

The chain uses TRBV15 and TRBJ2-7; 9 nucleotides line up with TRBD1. The CDR3 loop spans 15 amino acids. The germline V gene encodes CDR1 LNHNV and CDR2 YYDKDF (reference sequence). J gave up 6 bases and V 0 bases, and 6 bases lay outside the gene matches. This CDR3 reads CATSRDKGTGIEQYF. The CDR3 DNA sequence: TGTGCCACCAGCAGAGATAAGGGGACAGGGATCGAGCAGTACTTC.

The V call is TRBV27, the J call TRBJ2-6; no firm D call. CDR1 is MNHEY, CDR2 SMNVEV, per germline (reference sequence). CDR3 length equals 13 residues. Trimming stripped 0 bases from V and 4 bases from J, with 1 base between. Here the CDR3 reads CASSLSGANVLTF. CDR3 nucleotides: TGTGCCAGCAGTTTATCCGGGGCCAACGTCCTGACTTTC.

This chain links TRBV4-3 with TRBJ2-2; no clear D gene. CDR1 and CDR2 (germline): LGHNA, YSLEER. The length of the CDR3 is 15 residues. V lost 4 bases and J 1 base, leaving 10 bases between the germline ends. The CDR3 spells CASSPPPGNTGELFF. In DNA form, the CDR3 reads TGCGCCAGCAGCCCACCGCCAGGGAACACCGGGGAGCTGTTTTTT.

The chain combines TRBV7-9 with TRBJ1-1; weak D call: TRBD1 (6 bases). The V and J ends lost 1 base and 0 bases respectively, with 6 bases between them. Germline V gene sequence: CDR1 SEHNR, CDR2 FQNEAQ (reference sequence). The CDR3 has 14 amino acids. For the CDR3, the DNA is TGTGCCAGCAGCTTAGACAGGGTGAACACTGAAGCTTTCTTT. Translated, it gives CASSLDRVNTEAFF.

This rearrangement joins TRBV4-1 to TRBJ2-1; D ambiguous. CDR1 is MGHRA, CDR2 YSYEKL, per germline. The CDR3 runs 9 residues. V was cut by 0 bases and J by 12 bases, with 0 bases left in between. The CDR3 region has the DNA TGCGCCAGCAGCCAAGAGCAGTTCTTC. It codes for CASSQEQFF.

The chain uses TRBV2 and TRBJ1-1, with unresolved D. This CDR3 spans 11 amino acids. V lost 3 bases and J 3 bases, leaving 2 bases between the germline ends. From germline, CDR1 is SNHLY and CDR2 FYNNEI. The CDR3 spells CASSEDTEAFF. For the CDR3, the DNA is TGTGCCAGCAGTGAGGACACTGAAGCTTTCTTT.

This chain links TRBV12-5 with TRBJ2-1; TRBD1 agrees at 10 bases. With 0 bases clipped from V and 8 bases from J, the junction kept 19 bases outside the gene matches. The CDR3 spans 20 residues. Germline V lookup: CDR1 LGHNT, CDR2 FRNRAP. CDR3 region: CASGLVGKAPGTGAIHEQFF. As DNA, the CDR3 is TGTGCTAGTGGTTTGGTAGGGAAGGCTCCCGGGACAGGGGCCATTCATGAGCAGTTCTTC.

The chain joins TRBV5-1 to TRBJ2-7; the D is unclear. Germline V gene lookup returns CDR1 SGHRS and CDR2 YFSETQ. The V end was cut by 1 base, the J end by 2 bases, with 10 bases between. This CDR3 is built from 14 residues. The CDR3 loop reads CASSLRTVPYEQYF. Here the CDR3 DNA reads TGCGCCAGCAGCTTGCGGACCGTCCCCTACGAGCAGTACTTC.

The V call is TRBV5-5, the J call TRBJ1-1; D is unresolved. V was clipped by 1 base and J by 1 base, with 5 bases between them. The germline V gene has CDR1 SGHKS and CDR2 YYEKEE (reference sequence). CDR3 size: 13 residues. CDR3 DNA sequence: TGTGCCAGCAGCTTGATTGGGAACACTGAAGCTTTCTTT. As protein: CASSLIGNTEAFF.

This chain connects TRBV9 to TRBJ2-7; TRBD2 matches at 9 bases. The junction had 13 bases not matched to a gene; V was cut back by 7 bases and J by 5 bases. This CDR3 has 15 amino acids. Germline values: CDR1 SGDLS, CDR2 YYNGEE. The CDR3, as DNA: TGTGCCAGCGCCCCTGGAGGCAGCGGGAGGAACGAGCAGTACTTC. As protein: CASAPGGSGRNEQYF.

The V and J genes are TRBV5-4 and TRBJ2-1, with 11 bases aligning to TRBD2. The germline V gene has CDR1 SGHNT and CDR2 YYREEE (reference sequence). The CDR3 totals 16 residues. V was clipped by 5 bases and J by 8 bases; unmatched bases: 12. In DNA, the CDR3 is TGTGCCAGCAGGGGACTTATAGCGGGAGGGCGGGATGAGCAGTTCTTC. This gives the protein CASRGLIAGGRDEQFF.

V usage is TRBV7-9 and J usage is TRBJ2-2; 8 bases are shared with TRBD2. The V gene end was trimmed by 4 bases and the J gene end by 7 bases; junction bases not matched to a gene: 2. Germline CDR1 reads SEHNR; CDR2 reads FQNEAQ (reference sequence). The CDR3 spans 13 residues. This CDR3 is CASSSGGVGELFF. In DNA form, the CDR3 reads TGTGCCAGCAGCTCCGGGGGGGTCGGGGAGCTGTTTTTT.

The chain links TRBV5-4 to TRBJ2-2, with D maybe TRBD2 (5 bases). The V end was cut by 2 bases, the J end by 4 bases, with 18 bases between. Germline V gene sequence: CDR1 SGHNT, CDR2 YYREEE (reference sequence). The length of the CDR3 is 17 residues. This chain's CDR3 is CASSLIHLRGSTGELFF. The CDR3 coding sequence is TGTGCCAGCAGCTTAATCCATTTACGGGGAAGCACCGGGGAGCTGTTTTTT.

This chain uses TRBV30 with TRBJ2-1; 11 nucleotides align to TRBD2. This CDR3 has 16 amino acids. Germline V gene sequence: CDR1 GTSNPN, CDR2 SVGIG (reference sequence). With 1 base clipped from V and 6 bases from J, the junction kept 8 bases outside the gene matches. The CDR3 nucleotides are TGTGCCTGGAGTGGGCCTCGACTAGCGGGAATCAATGAGCAGTTCTTC. As protein: CAWSGPRLAGINEQFF. The full variable domain, in which reference TRBV30 and TRBJ2-1 provide the parts outside the CDR3, is SQTIHQWPATLVQPVGSPLSLECTVEGTSNPNLYWYRQAAGRGLQLLFYSVGIGQISSEVPQNLSASRPQDRQFILSSKKLLLSDSGFYLCAWSGPRLAGINEQFFGPGTRLTVL.

This rearrangement joins TRBV14 to TRBJ2-1; tentative D call: TRBD2 (6 bases). From germline, CDR1 is SGHDN and CDR2 FVKESK. V lost 4 bases and J 1 base, leaving 11 bases between the germline ends. There are 15 residues in the CDR3. CDR3 region: CASSPTTRSYNEQFF. CDR3 DNA sequence: TGTGCCAGCAGCCCGACGACTAGATCCTACAATGAGCAGTTCTTC.

This chain links TRBV7-2 with TRBJ1-1; TRBD1 agrees at 9 bases. The CDR3 runs 14 residues. Per the germline V gene, CDR1 is SGHTA and CDR2 is FQGNSA. The V gene end was trimmed by 5 bases and the J gene end by 5 bases; junction bases not matched to a gene: 6. The CDR3 coding sequence is TGTGCCAGCAGCGCGTCCGGGACAGGGACTGAAGCTTTCTTT. Translated: CASSASGTGTEAFF.

J is TRBJ1-5 and V is TRBV5-5; D may be TRBD1 (5 bases). The CDR3 covers 14 residues. Germline values: CDR1 SGHKS, CDR2 YYEKEE (reference sequence). V lost 3 bases and J 1 base, leaving 8 bases between the germline ends. The CDR3: CASSSTASNQPQHF. CDR3 DNA sequence: TGTGCCAGCAGCTCGACAGCCAGCAATCAGCCCCAGCATTTT.

The chain employs TRBV4-1 and TRBJ1-2, with TRBD1 identical over 8 bases. Trimming at V came to 2 bases and at J to 2 bases, leaving 7 bases not matched to a gene. CDR1 is MGHRA, CDR2 YSYEKL, per germline. The CDR3 is made up of 16 amino acids. CDR3 in amino acids: CASSQRGDRSNYGYTF. CDR3 nucleotide sequence: TGCGCCAGCAGCCAAAGGGGGGACAGGTCAAACTATGGCTACACCTTC.

The J gene is TRBJ1-2, the V gene TRBV11-2; 12 bases agree with TRBD1. With 4 bases clipped from V and 3 bases from J, the junction kept 9 bases outside the gene matches. The CDR3 runs to 17 residues. Germline V gene sequence: CDR1 SGHAT, CDR2 FQNNGV. In nucleotides, the CDR3 is TGTGCCAGCAGCTCGTTAACCGGGACAGGGGGCCACTATGGCTACACCTTC. Amino acid sequence: CASSSLTGTGGHYGYTF.

The chain recombines TRBV21-1 with TRBJ2-2; the DNA was not used to check the table's D call, TRBD2. TRBV21-1 has pseudogene status. CDR3 length: 15 amino acids. The chain's CDR3 is CASSKGREGPGELFF. The CDR3 bases are TGTGCCAGCAGCAAAGGGCGGGAGGGCCCCGGGGAGCTGTTTTTT.

This chain joins TRBV19 and TRBJ1-4; possible D gene TRBD1, 6 bases. CDR1 is LNHDA, CDR2 SQIVND, per germline (reference sequence). There are 13 residues in the CDR3. Between the trimmed V and J ends, which lost 1 base and 10 bases, there was a span of 10 bases. The DNA of the CDR3 is TGTGCCAGTAGTATAGTACAGGGCGGAAAACTGTTTTTT. This sequence encodes CASSIVQGGKLFF.

The chain recombines TRBV28 with TRBJ2-5, with 9 bases lining up with TRBD1. TRBJ2-7 explains the end of the DNA better; the J call may be wrong. CDR3 size: 16 residues. Looked up from germline, CDR1 is MDHEN and CDR2 is SYDVKM. DNA for the CDR3: TGTGCCAGCAGTTCCGCCGGGACAGGGTTAACCTACGAGCAGTACTTC. Its protein product is CASSSAGTGLTYEQYF.

The chain joins TRBV28 to TRBJ1-4; possible D gene TRBD1, 6 bases. V was pared by 6 bases and J by 4 bases, with 12 bases between. Germline CDR1 reads MDHEN; CDR2 reads SYDVKM. This CDR3 comprises 14 residues. CDR3 sequence: CASRQQGNNEKLFF. Here the CDR3 DNA reads TGTGCCAGCAGACAGCAGGGGAATAATGAAAAACTGTTTTTT.

With regard to this clone: In the same sample, other DNA sequences code for this CDR3. J is TRBJ2-7 and V is TRBV20-1, with D uncertain. V gave up 3 bases and J gave up 3 bases, with 3 bases separating them. Germline loops: CDR1 DFQATT, CDR2 SNEGSKA (reference sequence). CDR3 length: 10 amino acids. The CDR3 DNA sequence: TGCAGTGCTAGGCACTACGAGCAGTACTTC. It specifies CSARHYEQYF.

V is TRBV6-5 and J is TRBJ2-1; D unclear. V lost 1 base, J lost 0 bases, and 4 bases lay in between. The CDR3 spans 14 residues. CDR1 MNHEY and CDR2 SVGAGI come from the germline V gene. The CDR3 spells CASSYLSSYNEQFF. For the CDR3, the DNA is TGTGCCAGCAGTTACTTGAGCTCCTACAATGAGCAGTTCTTC.

J is TRBJ2-7 and V is TRBV18, with 10 bases aligning to TRBD1. Germline trimming cut 4 bases from V and 3 bases from J; bases unmatched to any gene: 3. This CDR3 contains 14 residues. Germline CDR1 KGHSH, CDR2 LQKENI. In DNA, the CDR3 is TGTGCCAGCTCACAGTGGACAGGGGGCTACGAGCAGTACTTC. This codes for CASSQWTGGYEQYF.